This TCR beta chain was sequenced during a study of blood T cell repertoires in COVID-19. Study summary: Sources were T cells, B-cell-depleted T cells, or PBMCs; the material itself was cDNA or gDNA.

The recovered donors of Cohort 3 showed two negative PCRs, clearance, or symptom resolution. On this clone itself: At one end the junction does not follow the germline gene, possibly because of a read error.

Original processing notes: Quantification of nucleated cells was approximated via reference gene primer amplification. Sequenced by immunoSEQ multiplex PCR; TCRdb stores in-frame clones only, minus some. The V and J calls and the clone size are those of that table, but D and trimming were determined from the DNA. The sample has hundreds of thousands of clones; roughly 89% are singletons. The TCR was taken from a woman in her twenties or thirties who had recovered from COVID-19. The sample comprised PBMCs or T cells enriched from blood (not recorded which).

CDR3 sequence reads: CASSLDAGVGDTQYF. The CDR3 nucleotides are TGTGCTAGCAGCTTAGATGCGGGAGTAGGCGATACGCAGTATTTT. V is TRBV7-7 and J is TRBJ2-3, with 7 positions matching TRBD2. The CDR3 has 15 amino acids. Germline CDR1 and CDR2: SSHAT and FNYEAQ (reference sequence). The variable domain in full, with the rest retrieved from reference TRBV7-7 and TRBJ2-3, is GAGVSQSPRYKVTKRGQDVTLRCDPISSHATLYWYQQALGQGPEFLTYFNYEAQPDKSGLPSDRFSAERPEGSISTLTIQRTEQRDSAMYRCASSLDAGVGDTQYFGPGTRLTVL.